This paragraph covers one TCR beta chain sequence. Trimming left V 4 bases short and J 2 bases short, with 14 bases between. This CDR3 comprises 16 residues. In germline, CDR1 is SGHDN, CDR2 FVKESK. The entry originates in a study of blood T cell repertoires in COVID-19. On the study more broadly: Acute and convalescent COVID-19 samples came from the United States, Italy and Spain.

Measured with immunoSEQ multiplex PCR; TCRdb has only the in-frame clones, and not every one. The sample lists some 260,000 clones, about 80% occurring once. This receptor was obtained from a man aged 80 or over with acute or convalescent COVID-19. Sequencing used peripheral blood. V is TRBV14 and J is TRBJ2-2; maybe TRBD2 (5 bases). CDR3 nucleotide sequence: TGTGCCAGCAGCCGAGGAGGCTCCCCTAACACCGGGGAGCTGTTTTTT. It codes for CASSRGGSPNTGELFF.